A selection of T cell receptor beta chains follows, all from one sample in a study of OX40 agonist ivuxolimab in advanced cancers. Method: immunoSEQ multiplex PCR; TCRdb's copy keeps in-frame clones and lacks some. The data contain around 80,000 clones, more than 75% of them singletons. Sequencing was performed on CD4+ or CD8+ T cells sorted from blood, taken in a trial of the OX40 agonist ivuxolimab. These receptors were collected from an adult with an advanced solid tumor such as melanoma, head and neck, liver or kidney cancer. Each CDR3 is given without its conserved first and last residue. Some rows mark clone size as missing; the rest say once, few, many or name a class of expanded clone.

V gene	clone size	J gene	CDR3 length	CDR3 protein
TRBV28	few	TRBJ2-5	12	ATVDRDSQETQY
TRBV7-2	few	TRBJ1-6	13	ASSLGSSYNSPLH
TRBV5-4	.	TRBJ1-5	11	ASSSGPLGAQH
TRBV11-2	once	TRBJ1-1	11	ASSLDRNTEAF
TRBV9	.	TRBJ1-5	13	ASSVGGTVNQPQH
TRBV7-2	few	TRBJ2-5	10	ASSWWAETQY
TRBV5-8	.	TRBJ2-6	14	ASSLLTGTGANVLT
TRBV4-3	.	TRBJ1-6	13	ASSQGRGHNSPLH
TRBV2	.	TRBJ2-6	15	ANPGTPINSGANVLT
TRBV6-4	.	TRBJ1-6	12	ASSASPGNSPLH
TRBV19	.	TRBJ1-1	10	ASSIGGVEAF
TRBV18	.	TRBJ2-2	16	ASSPLGQGAMGTGELF
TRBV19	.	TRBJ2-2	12	ASRPFMNTGELF
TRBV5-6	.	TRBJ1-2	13	ASIQRGGMNYGYT
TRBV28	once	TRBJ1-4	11	ATGQGDKEKLF
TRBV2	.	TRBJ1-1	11	AREGTANTEAF
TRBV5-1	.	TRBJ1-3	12	ASSPWTGGNTIY
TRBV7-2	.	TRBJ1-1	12	ASRPSGGAGEAF
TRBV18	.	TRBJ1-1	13	ASSPGAALNTEAF
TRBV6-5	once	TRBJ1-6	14	ASSWQAGSYNSPLH
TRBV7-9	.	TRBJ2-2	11	ASSFRGVGELF
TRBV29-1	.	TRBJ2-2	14	SAGPTRGGRGGELF
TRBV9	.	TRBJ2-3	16	ASSVAQGGPRATDTQY
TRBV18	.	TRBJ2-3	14	ASSPRDSLTPDTQY
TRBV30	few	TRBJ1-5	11	AWSAGRDQPQH
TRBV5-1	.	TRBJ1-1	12	ASSLGDRNTEAF
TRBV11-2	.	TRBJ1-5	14	ASSLGSGGSNQPQH
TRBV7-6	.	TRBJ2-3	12	ASSLGQISYTQY
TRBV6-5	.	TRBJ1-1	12	ASSRREGATEAF
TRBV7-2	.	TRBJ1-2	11	ASRLRLDYGYT
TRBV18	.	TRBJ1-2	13	ASSPSEGEGYGYT
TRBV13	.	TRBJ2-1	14	ASSSTTPTGGNEQF
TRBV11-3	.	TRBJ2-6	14	ASSSSSHSGANVLT
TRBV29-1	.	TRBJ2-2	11	SAPGQGTGELF
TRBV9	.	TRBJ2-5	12	ASSVGGAQETQY
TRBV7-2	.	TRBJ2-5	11	ASSMTIQETQY
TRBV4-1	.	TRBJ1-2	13	ASSPGTGDPYGYT
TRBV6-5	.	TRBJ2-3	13	ASSYQGRSTDTQY
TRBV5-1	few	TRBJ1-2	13	ASSLRSTGFYGYT
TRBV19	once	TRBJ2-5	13	ASSVRWGEQETQY
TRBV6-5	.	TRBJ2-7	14	ASSSMRYRDRDEQY
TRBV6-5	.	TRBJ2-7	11	ASSPRVGYEQY
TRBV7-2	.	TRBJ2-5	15	ASSLGLAGGHQETQY
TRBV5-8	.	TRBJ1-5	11	ASKGTGNQPQH
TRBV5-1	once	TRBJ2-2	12	ASSLSGGPGELF
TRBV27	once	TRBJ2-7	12	ASNQQGSSYEQY
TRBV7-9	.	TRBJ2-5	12	ASSLTGGAETQY
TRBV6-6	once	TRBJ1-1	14	ASSLGQGAIYTEAF
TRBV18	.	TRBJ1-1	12	ASSPAGVDTEAF
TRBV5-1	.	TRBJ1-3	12	ASSSDRAGNTIY
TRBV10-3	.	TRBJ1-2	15	AISVGETGGAYRGYT
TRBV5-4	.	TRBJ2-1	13	ASSLDYNSYNEQF
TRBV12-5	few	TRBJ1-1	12	ASAGQGWGTEAF
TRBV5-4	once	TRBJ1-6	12	ASSFGQGNSPLH